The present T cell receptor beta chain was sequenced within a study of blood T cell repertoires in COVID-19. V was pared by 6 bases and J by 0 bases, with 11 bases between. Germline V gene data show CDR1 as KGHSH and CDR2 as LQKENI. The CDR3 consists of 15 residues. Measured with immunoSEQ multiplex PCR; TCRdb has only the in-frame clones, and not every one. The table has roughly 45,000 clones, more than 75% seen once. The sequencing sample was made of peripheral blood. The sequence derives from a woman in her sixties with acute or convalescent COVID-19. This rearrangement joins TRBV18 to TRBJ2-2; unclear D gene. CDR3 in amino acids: CASSPDWPNTGELFF. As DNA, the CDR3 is TGTGCCAGCTCCCCCGACTGGCCGAACACCGGGGAGCTGTTTTTT.